This TCR beta chain was documented in a study of CD8 T cells in Susac syndrome. A note on this clonotype: Its antigen is unidentified.

The authors sequenced TCR beta from blood CD8+ and CD4+ T cells. Germline-derived CDR1 and CDR2 are MNHNY and SVGAGI (reference sequence). Trimming pared 7 bases from V and 1 base from J, leaving 13 bases between. The CDR3 is made up of 14 amino acids. Study-wide findings and caveats: Only a relatively small number of individuals were included in the TCR sequencing and HLA analysis.

RNA, at roughly 0.5 to 1 ug, was reverse transcribed with random hexamers. Across 54 Vbeta and 13 Jbeta, TCR beta CDR3 was amplified with immunoSEQ multiplex PCR. Each CDR3 protein gets one entry after TCRdb re-called the immunoSEQ multiplex PCR reads with MiXCR. Here the sample spans around 120,000 distinct CDR3 sequences, 90% to 95% being singletons. The sequence was obtained from a human donor with multiple sclerosis. The chain combines TRBV6-6 with TRBJ2-5, with D possibly TRBD1 on 6 matching bases. Material: CD4+ T cells from PBMCs. CDR3 loop: CASTWLGGQETQYF. The CDR3 DNA reads TGTGCCAGCACGTGGTTAGGGGGCCAAGAGACCCAGTACTTC.